Below, 27 T cell receptor beta chains from the same sample are listed, as sequenced in a study of T cell responses to AZD1222 COVID-19 vaccine. Assay: immunoSEQ multiplex PCR; the TCRdb copy retains only in-frame clones and omits some. The profile covers some 130,000 clones, with roughly 88% appearing a single time and 4.5% to 7% taken by the ten largest. The starting material was peripheral blood, obtained 28 days after the second AZD1222 dose. The receptors originated from an adult who received the AZD1222 COVID-19 vaccine.

This clone was counted between two and nine times. The rearrangement uses TRBV19 and TRBJ2-3, with TRBD2 identical over 9 bases. The germline gives CDR1 LNHDA, CDR2 SQIVND (reference sequence). The CDR3 consists of 14 residues. Germline trimming cut 3 bases from V and 5 bases from J; bases unmatched to any gene: 3. The CDR3 protein is CASSIAGGQDTQYF. CDR3 in DNA: TGTGCCAGTAGTATTGCGGGAGGGCAAGATACGCAGTATTTT.

This chain connects TRBV5-6 to TRBJ1-5; maybe TRBD1 (6 bases). Trimming cost V 4 bases and J 6 bases, with 17 bases left between them. CDR1 is SGHDT, CDR2 YYEEEE, per germline. The CDR3 length is 15 residues. Here the CDR3 reads CASSPAPGAGQPQHF. CDR3 sequence (DNA): TGTGCCAGCAGCCCGGCCCCAGGGGCTGGTCAGCCCCAGCATTTT.

The chain combines TRBV4-1 with TRBJ2-3, with 15 positions matching TRBD2. CDR3 size: 16 residues. The germline gives CDR1 MGHRA, CDR2 YSYEKL. V gave up 3 bases and J gave up 6 bases; unmatched junction bases: 4. DNA for the CDR3: TGCGCCAGCAGCCATGGGACTAGCGGGAGGCTGGATACGCAGTATTTT. It translates to CASSHGTSGRLDTQYF.

This clone was observed a handful of times. The chain employs TRBV10-3 and TRBJ1-2; D possibly corresponds to TRBD1 (6 bases). This CDR3 region has 12 residues. V was clipped by 10 bases and J by 2 bases, with 11 bases between them. Germline CDR1 ENHRY, CDR2 SYGVKD. The CDR3 is CATQTGNYGYTF. CDR3 nucleotides: TGTGCCACCCAAACAGGGAACTATGGCTACACCTTC.

The rearrangement uses TRBV5-4 and TRBJ2-7; 8 nucleotides match TRBD2. The ends lost 2 bases at V and 11 bases at J; junction bases unmatched: 9. The germline V gene has CDR1 SGHNT and CDR2 YYREEE (reference sequence). This CDR3 contains 13 residues. CDR3 in amino acids: CASSFRAGEVEYF. The CDR3 DNA reads as TGTGCCAGCAGCTTTCGAGCGGGAGAAGTGGAGTACTTC.

The chain combines TRBV12-5 with TRBJ2-5; maybe TRBD2 (6 bases). Germline CDR1 is LGHNT and CDR2 is FRNRAP. The CDR3 is 20 residues long. Trimming took off 0 bases at V and 0 bases at J, with 23 bases between the two ends. This CDR3 reads CASGLVRDGDLLDDQETQYF. As DNA, the CDR3 is TGTGCTAGTGGTTTGGTACGGGACGGGGACTTATTAGACGACCAAGAGACCCAGTACTTC.

The rearrangement uses TRBV6-5 and TRBJ2-7, with D possibly being TRBD1 (5 bases). The CDR3 contains 14 residues. Per germline, CDR1 MNHEY and CDR2 SVGAGI. The V end lost 4 bases, the J end lost 3 bases, and 13 bases lay between the germline ends. The DNA of the CDR3 is TGTGCCAGCAGTTTCGGGTGGACAAGCTACGAGCAGTACTTC. Protein product: CASSFGWTSYEQYF.

J is TRBJ2-5 and V is TRBV3-1 (or the pseudogene TRBV3-2); 12 nucleotides agree with TRBD2. This CDR3 is built from 18 residues. V lost 3 bases, J lost 7 bases, and 15 bases stayed unmatched. CDR1 and CDR2 (germline): LGHDT, YNNKEL (reference sequence). The DNA of the CDR3 is TGTGCCAGCAGCCACTCGGGGAGGACTAGCGGGGCCCCGAGGACCCAGTACTTC. It specifies CASSHSGRTSGAPRTQYF.

The V call is TRBV6-1, the J call TRBJ1-2; a possible D gene is TRBD1 (5 bases). CDR1 and CDR2 (germline): MNHNS, SASEGT. V was cut by 3 bases and J by 7 bases, with 12 bases left in between. This CDR3 has 13 residues. The CDR3 sequence is CASSDLTGAGYTF. In DNA form, the CDR3 reads TGTGCCAGCAGTGATTTAACAGGAGCTGGCTACACCTTC.

The chain carries TRBV12-3 or TRBV12-4 and TRBJ2-7; D remains unclear. The CDR3 has 12 residues. Trimming left V 2 bases short and J 3 bases short, with 5 bases between. CDR3 loop: CASSLWNYEQYF. The CDR3, as DNA: TGTGCCAGCAGTTTATGGAACTACGAGCAGTACTTC.

V is TRBV12-5 and J is TRBJ2-2, with TRBD1 matching 8 bases. Germline CDR1 and CDR2: LGHNT and FRNRAP. The junction had 8 bases not matched to a gene; V was cut back by 5 bases and J by 3 bases. The CDR3 is 16 residues long. CDR3 sequence (DNA): TGTGCTAGTGGTCCTTGGACAGGGAGTGACACCGGGGAGCTGTTTTTT. Translating gives CASGPWTGSDTGELFF. Drawing the rest from reference TRBV12-5 and TRBJ2-2, the complete variable domain is DARVTQTPRHKVTEMGQEVTMRCQPILGHNTVFWYRQTMMQGLELLAYFRNRAPLDDSGMPKDRFSAEMPDATLATLKIQPSEPRDSAVYFCASGPWTGSDTGELFFGEGSRLTVL.

The genes are TRBV27 and TRBJ2-3, with 9 bases identical to TRBD2. J gave up 4 bases and V 7 bases, and 6 bases lay outside the gene matches. CDR1 is MNHEY, CDR2 SMNVEV, per germline (reference sequence). CDR3 length: 14 residues. The CDR3 nucleotides read TGTGCCAGCAAAAGCGGGAGGACGGCAGATACGCAGTATTTT. Its translation: CASKSGRTADTQYF.

The chain recombines TRBV19 with TRBJ2-3, with 8 bases fitting TRBD2. CDR1 is LNHDA and CDR2 is SQIVND in the germline V gene (reference sequence). V was pared by 5 bases and J by 5 bases, with 0 bases of the junction left unmatched. The CDR3 sequence is 12 residues long. The CDR3 here is CASSRGGDTQYF. The CDR3 DNA follows: TGTGCCAGTAGTCGGGGGGGAGATACGCAGTATTTT.

V and J are TRBV5-1 and TRBJ1-6; no firm D call. V dropped 0 bases and J dropped 8 bases, with 12 bases sitting between them. The CDR3 is 15 amino acids. Germline V gene lookup returns CDR1 SGHRS and CDR2 YFSETQ. CDR3 sequence (DNA): TGCGCCAGCAGCTTGGTTGTGGGCCCGGATTCACCCCTCCACTTT. Its protein product is CASSLVVGPDSPLHF. Together with reference TRBV5-1 and TRBJ1-6, the CDR3 gives the full variable domain: KAGVTQTPRYLIKTRGQQVTLSCSPISGHRSVSWYQQTPGQGLQFLFEYFSETQRNKGNFPGRFSGRQFSNSRSEMNVSTLELGDSALYLCASSLVVGPDSPLHFGNGTRLTVT.

In its sample, this clone was seen a few times. The chain has TRBV18 and TRBJ1-3; a weak D match, TRBD1 (6 bases). Trimming pared 3 bases from V and 1 base from J, leaving 10 bases between. Per the germline V gene, CDR1 is KGHSH and CDR2 is LQKENI. This CDR3 region has 15 residues. The CDR3 nucleotides are TGTGCCAGCTCACCTGGGACACGATCTGGAAACACCATATATTTT. Translated, it gives CASSPGTRSGNTIYF.

In DNA form, the CDR3 reads TGTGCCAGCAGCAAAGCCTGGACAGGTTCCTACGAGCAGTACTTC. It is translated as CASSKAWTGSYEQYF. The chain recombines TRBV21-1 with TRBJ2-7; the table's D call of TRBD1 was not tested on the DNA. TRBV21-1 is deemed a pseudogene. CDR3 length equals 15 residues.

The chain joins TRBV4-1 to TRBJ2-7, with unresolved D. The V and J ends lost 0 bases and 2 bases respectively, with 5 bases between them. CDR1 is MGHRA, CDR2 YSYEKL, per germline. This CDR3 is built from 13 residues. The CDR3 bases are TGCGCCAGCAGCCAAGACCATGCCTACGAGCAGTACTTC. This translates into CASSQDHAYEQYF.

The chain employs TRBV18 and TRBJ1-1; D might be TRBD1 (6 bases). This CDR3 is 13 amino acids long. V dropped 6 bases and J dropped 6 bases, with 14 bases sitting between them. Germline CDR1 reads KGHSH; CDR2 reads LQKENI. Here the CDR3 reads CASSPIDRSEAFF. The CDR3 DNA reads as TGTGCCAGCTCTCCGATAGACAGGTCTGAAGCTTTCTTT.

CDR3 sequence reads: CASSLVDGLGGTEAFF. CDR3 nucleotides: TGTGCCAGCAGCTTGGTTGATGGCTTAGGGGGCACTGAAGCTTTCTTT. The chain couples TRBV5-6 to TRBJ1-1; D is perhaps TRBD1 (6 bases). The CDR3 length is 16 residues. CDR1 and CDR2 (germline): SGHDT, YYEEEE. Trimming removed 0 bases at V and 4 bases at J, with 16 bases between.

This rearrangement joins TRBV3-1 (or the pseudogene TRBV3-2) to TRBJ1-5; D gene unclear. Trimming took off 0 bases at V and 1 base at J, with 7 bases between the two ends. Germline assignment: CDR1 LGHDT and CDR2 YNNKEL (reference sequence). The CDR3 runs 15 residues. The CDR3 spells CASSQDSGSNQPQHF. The CDR3 bases are TGTGCCAGCAGCCAAGATTCCGGGAGCAATCAGCCCCAGCATTTT.

This clone has just a few counts. The chain has TRBV6-5 and TRBJ1-3; unclear D gene. There are 13 residues in the CDR3. Looked up from germline, CDR1 is MNHEY and CDR2 is SVGAGI. The V and J ends lost 10 bases and 4 bases respectively, with 14 bases between them. The CDR3 DNA reads TGTGCCACCGAGAGTCCGGGAGGAAACACCATATATTTT. It is translated as CATESPGGNTIYF.

The chain has TRBV3-1 (or the pseudogene TRBV3-2) and TRBJ1-1, with a possible D match to TRBD1 (5 bases). This CDR3 has 16 residues. Germline CDR1 and CDR2: LGHDT and YNNKEL (reference sequence). V lost 6 bases and J 3 bases, leaving 20 bases between the germline ends. The CDR3, as DNA: TGTGCCAGCAGATCCGGGGCAGGTTACGGGGACACTGAAGCTTTCTTT. It codes for CASRSGAGYGDTEAFF.

The chain is built from TRBV5-4 and TRBJ1-1; no definite D call. Between the trimmed V and J ends, which lost 1 base and 5 bases, there was a span of 12 bases. The CDR3 spans 14 residues. CDR1 and CDR2 (germline): SGHNT, YYREEE (reference sequence). CDR3 DNA: TGTGCCAGCAGCTTGATGTGGGTAAATACTGAAGCTTTCTTT. Translated, it gives CASSLMWVNTEAFF.

The J gene is TRBJ2-7, the V gene TRBV9; D not resolved. The CDR3 length is 16 residues. The germline V gene encodes CDR1 SGDLS and CDR2 YYNGEE. Trimming shortened V by 4 bases and J by 5 bases, and 22 bases separated the two germline ends. The CDR3 region is CASSFLSTPVTHEQYF. CDR3 bases: TGTGCCAGCAGCTTCCTTTCGACTCCCGTGACCCACGAGCAGTACTTC.

The DNA for the CDR3 is TGTGCCAGCAGTCGGACAGGGGGGGGCTATGGCTACACCTTC. It specifies CASSRTGGGYGYTF. The J gene is TRBJ1-2, the V gene TRBV28; 10 bases match TRBD1. Germline CDR1 and CDR2: MDHEN and SYDVKM. CDR3 length equals 14 residues. Germline trimming cut 5 bases from V and 4 bases from J; bases unmatched to any gene: 4.

The chain employs TRBV19 and TRBJ2-3; D might be TRBD1 (5 bases). V was trimmed by 7 bases and J by 9 bases, leaving 17 bases between them. This CDR3 comprises 13 residues. The germline gives CDR1 LNHDA, CDR2 SQIVND (reference sequence). The CDR3: CASNLGQGRTQYF. The CDR3 DNA reads TGTGCCAGTAACCTGGGGCAGGGTAGGACGCAGTATTTT.

The V call is TRBV18, the J call TRBJ2-2; maybe TRBD2 (6 bases). Germline CDR1 reads KGHSH; CDR2 reads LQKENI. CDR3 length: 19 amino acids. V lost 1 base, J lost 5 bases, and 23 bases lay in between. The CDR3 DNA sequence: TGTGCCAGCTCACCACGCTCTAAGATCGGGCCTGGGAGGACCGGGGAGCTGTTTTTT. Translating gives CASSPRSKIGPGRTGELFF.